The entry below gives a single T cell receptor (beta chain) sequence along with its context. The antigen is unknown. Researchers made TCR cDNA using 5'RACE template switching, and this step added a universal primer site and UMIs. TCRdb analysed the 5' RACE reads with MiXCR anew, one entry per CDR3 protein. The sample gives 300,000 to 400,000 distinct CDR3 sequences, 8.7% of which show up once; roughly 18% is in the top ten. This sample is drawn from a study of T cells after yellow fever vaccination. Study-wide results and caveats: Boosting was followed by the reappearance of most primary-vaccination clones (approximately 97% CD4, about 90% CD8).

CDR3 size: 18 residues. CDR1 and CDR2 from the germline V gene are LGHDT and YNNKEL (reference sequence). V lost 5 bases and J lost 0, with 21 bases in between. J is TRBJ2-3 and V is TRBV3-1, with D maybe TRBD2 (6 bases). The sequencing used PBMCs, collected on the day of the first yellow fever vaccination. The sequence came from a man in his late teens or twenties who received the YFV17D yellow fever vaccine. The CDR3 loop reads CASSKPLEGRRSTDTQYF. CDR3 nucleotide sequence: TGTGCCAGCAGCAAGCCCCTGGAGGGTAGGCGCAGCACAGATACGCAGTATTTT.